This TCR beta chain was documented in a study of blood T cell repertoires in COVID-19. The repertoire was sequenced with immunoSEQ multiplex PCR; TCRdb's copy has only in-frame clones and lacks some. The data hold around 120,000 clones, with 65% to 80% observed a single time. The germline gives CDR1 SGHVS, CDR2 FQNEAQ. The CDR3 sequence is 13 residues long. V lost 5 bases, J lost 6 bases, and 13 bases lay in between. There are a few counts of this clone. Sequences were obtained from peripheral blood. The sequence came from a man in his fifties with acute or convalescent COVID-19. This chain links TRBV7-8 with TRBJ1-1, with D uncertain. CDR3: CASSRSRGAEAFF. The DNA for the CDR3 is TGTGCCAGCAGCCGCTCGCGGGGTGCTGAAGCTTTCTTT.